This T cell receptor (beta chain) emerged from a study of CD8 T cells in ankylosing spondylitis. Study findings and constraints: Seemingly characteristic of ankylosing spondylitis blood was a TCR beta motif consisting of several highly homologous variants. There were earlier reports of some motif variants in reactive arthritis synovial fluid and blood. Significant enrichment of disease-linked clones was reportedly seen in matched ankylosing spondylitis synovial fluid. In peripheral blood, disease-linked CD8+ clones occurred at relatively low frequencies.

Between the trimmed V and J ends, which lost 1 base and 0 bases, there was a span of 23 bases. Germline CDR1 KGHDR, CDR2 SFDVKD. The CDR3 has 20 residues. As to this clonotype: The antigen remains unidentified.

For TCR beta, libraries came from quantitative 5'-RACE with molecular barcodes. TCRdb re-analysed the 5' RACE reads in MiXCR, keeping a single row per CDR3 protein. The sample includes over 700,000 distinct CDR3 sequences, around 17% of them seen just once. This chain connects TRBV24-1 to TRBJ1-1, with D maybe TRBD1 (5 bases). The origin of this receptor is a male donor with ankylosing spondylitis. Sequencing input: blood, either unsorted or a sorted T cell fraction (not recorded which). The CDR3 sequence is CATSDFVGGLSSIMNTEAFF. DNA for the CDR3: TGTGCCACCAGTGATTTTGTCGGGGGACTATCATCTATAATGAACACTGAAGCTTTCTTT.